This T cell receptor (beta chain) was captured by sequencing in a study of blood T cell repertoires in COVID-19. Study background: Spain, Italy and the United States supplied samples that represented acute and convalescent COVID-19. Sources were T cells, B-cell-depleted T cells, or PBMCs; the material itself was cDNA or gDNA.

Per the original methods: Nucleated cell number was recorded as an estimate derived from reference gene primer amplification. Sequenced by immunoSEQ multiplex PCR; TCRdb stores in-frame clones only, minus some. Clone size and the V and J calls come from that table; the DNA yielded D and trimming. The sample has about 270,000 clones, around 85% seen once. The CDR3 loop spans 16 amino acids. V lost 2 bases and J lost 14; bases outside the gene matches: 13. Germline CDR1 and CDR2: MNHEY and SVGAGI. Each participant's cohort was designated according to participant-reported clinical history. The sequenced sample was PBMCs or T cells enriched from blood (not recorded which). The V and J genes are TRBV6-5 and TRBJ1-6; 9 bases are a match to TRBD1. The receptor was isolated from a woman aged 50 to 60 with acute COVID-19. The CDR3, as DNA: TGTGCCAGCAGTTACCTCGGGACAGGGCCTGCTAGATCCCTCCACTTT. Encoded protein: CASSYLGTGPARSLHF.